This T cell receptor (beta chain) was recovered during a study of a mutant IDH1 vaccine in newly diagnosed glioma. Study in general: The start of vaccination came 4-6 weeks after radiotherapy alone, or with temozolomide cycles.

Trimming took 0 bases from V and 2 from J; bases not matched to a gene: 4. This CDR3 has 17 amino acids. Germline CDR1 reads MNHNS; CDR2 reads SASEGT. For this clone: Its antigen is as yet unknown.

TCRdb's copy holds only in-frame clones and misses some; the assay was immunoSEQ multiplex PCR. In the table there are over 50,000 clones, about 87% of which are singletons. Time point here: week 5, during vaccination. The vaccine gave 300 ug of a 20-mer mutant IDH1 peptide subcutaneously per dose. This chain uses TRBV6-1 with TRBJ2-5; TRBD2 agrees at 12 bases. This specimen consisted of PBMCs, obtained from a glioma patient whose treatment included an IDH1 peptide vaccine. This TCR was recovered from a woman in her 40s with glioma. The CDR3 loop is CASSEAFLAGGQETQYF. The CDR3 nucleotides read TGTGCCAGCAGTGAAGCTTTTCTAGCGGGAGGGCAAGAGACCCAGTACTTC.